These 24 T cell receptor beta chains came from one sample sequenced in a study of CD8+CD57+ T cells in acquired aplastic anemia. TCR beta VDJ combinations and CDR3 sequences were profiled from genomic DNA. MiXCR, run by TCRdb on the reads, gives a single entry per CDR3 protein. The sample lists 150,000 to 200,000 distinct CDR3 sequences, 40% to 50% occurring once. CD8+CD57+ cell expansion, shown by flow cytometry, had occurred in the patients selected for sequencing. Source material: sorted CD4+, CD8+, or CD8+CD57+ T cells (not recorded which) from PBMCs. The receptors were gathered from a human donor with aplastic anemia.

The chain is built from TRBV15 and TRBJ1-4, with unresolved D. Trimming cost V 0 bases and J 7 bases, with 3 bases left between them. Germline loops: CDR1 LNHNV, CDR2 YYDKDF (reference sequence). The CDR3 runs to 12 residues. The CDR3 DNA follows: TGTGCCACCAGCAGAGAGGTTGAAAAACTGTTTTTT. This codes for CATSREVEKLFF.

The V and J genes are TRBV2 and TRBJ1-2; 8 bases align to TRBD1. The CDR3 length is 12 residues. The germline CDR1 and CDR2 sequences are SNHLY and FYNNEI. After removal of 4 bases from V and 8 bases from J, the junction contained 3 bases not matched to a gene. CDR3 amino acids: CASSGQGTGYTF. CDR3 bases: TGTGCCAGCAGTGGACAGGGGACGGGCTACACCTTC.

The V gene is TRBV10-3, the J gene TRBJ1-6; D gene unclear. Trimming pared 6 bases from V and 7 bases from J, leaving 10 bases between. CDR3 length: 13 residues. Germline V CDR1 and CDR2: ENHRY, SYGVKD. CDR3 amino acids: CAIRVVENSPLHF. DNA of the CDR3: TGTGCCATCAGGGTCGTTGAGAATTCACCCCTCCACTTT.

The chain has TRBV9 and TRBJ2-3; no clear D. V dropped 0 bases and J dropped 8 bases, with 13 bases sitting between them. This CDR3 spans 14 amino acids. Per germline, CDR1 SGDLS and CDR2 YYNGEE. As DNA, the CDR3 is TGTGCCAGCAGCGTAGAGGCAGCGCACGGTACGCAGTATTTT. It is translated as CASSVEAAHGTQYF.

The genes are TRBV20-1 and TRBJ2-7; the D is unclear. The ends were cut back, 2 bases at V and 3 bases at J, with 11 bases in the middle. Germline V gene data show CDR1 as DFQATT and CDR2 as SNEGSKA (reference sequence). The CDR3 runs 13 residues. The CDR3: CSARTGPNYEQYF. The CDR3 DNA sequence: TGCAGTGCTAGAACCGGGCCCAACTACGAGCAGTACTTC.

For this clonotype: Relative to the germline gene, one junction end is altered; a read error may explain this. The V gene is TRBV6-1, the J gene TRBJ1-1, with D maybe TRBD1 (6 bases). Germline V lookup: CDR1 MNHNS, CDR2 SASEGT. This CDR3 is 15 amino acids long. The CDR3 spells CACSPPGTFNTEAFF. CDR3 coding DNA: TGTGCCTGCAGTCCGCCAGGGACATTCAACACTGAAGCTTTCTTT.

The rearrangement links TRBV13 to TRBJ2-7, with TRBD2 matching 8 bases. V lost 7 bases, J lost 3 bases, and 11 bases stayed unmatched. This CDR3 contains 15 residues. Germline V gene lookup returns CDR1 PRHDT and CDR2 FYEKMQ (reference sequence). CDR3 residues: CASNSGRGTSYEQYF. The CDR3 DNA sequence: TGTGCCAGCAACTCCGGCCGTGGGACTAGCTACGAGCAGTACTTC.

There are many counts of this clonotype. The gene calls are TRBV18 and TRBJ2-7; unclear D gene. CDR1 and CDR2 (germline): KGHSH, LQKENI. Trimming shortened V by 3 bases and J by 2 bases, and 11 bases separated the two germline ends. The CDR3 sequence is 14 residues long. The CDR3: CASSPGTSTYEQYF. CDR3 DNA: TGTGCCAGCTCACCGGGAACAAGTACCTACGAGCAGTACTTC.

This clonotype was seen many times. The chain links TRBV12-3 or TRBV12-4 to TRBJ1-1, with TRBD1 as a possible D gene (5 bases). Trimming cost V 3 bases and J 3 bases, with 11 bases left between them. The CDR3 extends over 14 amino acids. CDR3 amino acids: CASSFQGSDTEAFF. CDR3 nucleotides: TGTGCCAGCAGTTTCCAGGGCTCCGACACTGAAGCTTTCTTT.

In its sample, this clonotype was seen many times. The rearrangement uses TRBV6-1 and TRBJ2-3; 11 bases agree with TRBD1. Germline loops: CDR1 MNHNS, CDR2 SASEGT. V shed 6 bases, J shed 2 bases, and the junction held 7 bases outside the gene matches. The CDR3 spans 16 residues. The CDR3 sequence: CASRGRTGGSTDTQYF. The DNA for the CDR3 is TGTGCCAGCAGGGGCAGGACAGGGGGCTCCACAGATACGCAGTATTTT.

CDR3 in amino acids: CASSLAYGSGYAEAFF. The CDR3 nucleotides are TGTGCCAGCAGCTTGGCGTATGGTTCGGGTTACGCTGAAGCTTTCTTT. The chain couples TRBV5-6 to TRBJ1-1; D gene uncertain. Germline V CDR1 and CDR2: SGHDT, YYEEEE. The V end was cut by 0 bases, the J end by 6 bases, with 18 bases between. The CDR3 spans 16 residues.

Here the CDR3 DNA reads TGCAGTGCCCTCCCCCGACTAGCGGGAGCTTACGAGCAGTACTTC. Amino acid sequence: CSALPRLAGAYEQYF. This chain joins TRBV20-1 and TRBJ2-7; 12 positions agree with TRBD2. CDR1 DFQATT and CDR2 SNEGSKA come from the germline V gene (reference sequence). J was trimmed by 4 bases and V by 6 bases; bases with no gene match: 10. The CDR3 runs 15 residues.

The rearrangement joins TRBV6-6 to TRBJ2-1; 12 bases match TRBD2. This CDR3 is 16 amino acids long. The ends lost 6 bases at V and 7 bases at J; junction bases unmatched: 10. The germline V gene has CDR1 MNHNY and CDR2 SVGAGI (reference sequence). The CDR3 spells CASSPPSGRAGNEQFF. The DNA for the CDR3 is TGTGCCAGCAGCCCGCCTAGCGGGAGGGCGGGGAATGAGCAGTTCTTC.

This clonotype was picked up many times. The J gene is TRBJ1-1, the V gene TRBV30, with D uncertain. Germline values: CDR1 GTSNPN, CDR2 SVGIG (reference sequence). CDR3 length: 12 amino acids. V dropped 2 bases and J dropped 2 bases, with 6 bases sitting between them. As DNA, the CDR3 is TGTGCCTGGAGTAAGACCAACACTGAAGCTTTCTTT. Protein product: CAWSKTNTEAFF. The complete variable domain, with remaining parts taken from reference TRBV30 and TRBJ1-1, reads SQTIHQWPATLVQPVGSPLSLECTVEGTSNPNLYWYRQAAGRGLQLLFYSVGIGQISSEVPQNLSASRPQDRQFILSSKKLLLSDSGFYLCAWSKTNTEAFFGQGTRLTVV.

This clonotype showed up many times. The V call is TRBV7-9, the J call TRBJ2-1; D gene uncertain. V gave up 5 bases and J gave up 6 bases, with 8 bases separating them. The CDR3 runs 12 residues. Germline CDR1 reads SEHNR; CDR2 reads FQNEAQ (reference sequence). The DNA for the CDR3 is TGTGCCAGCAGCACCTGGGCCAATGAGCAGTTCTTC. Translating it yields CASSTWANEQFF. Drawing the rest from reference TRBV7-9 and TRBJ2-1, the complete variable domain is DTGVSQNPRHKITKRGQNVTFRCDPISEHNRLYWYRQTLGQGPEFLTYFQNEAQLEKSRLLSDRFSAERPKGSFSTLEIQRTEQGDSAMYLCASSTWANEQFFGPGTRLTVL.

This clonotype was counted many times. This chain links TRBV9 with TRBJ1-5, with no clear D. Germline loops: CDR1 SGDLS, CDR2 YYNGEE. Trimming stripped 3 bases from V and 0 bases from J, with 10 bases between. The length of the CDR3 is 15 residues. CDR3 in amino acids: CASSADINSNQPQHF. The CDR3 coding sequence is TGTGCCAGCAGCGCCGACATAAATAGCAATCAGCCCCAGCATTTT.

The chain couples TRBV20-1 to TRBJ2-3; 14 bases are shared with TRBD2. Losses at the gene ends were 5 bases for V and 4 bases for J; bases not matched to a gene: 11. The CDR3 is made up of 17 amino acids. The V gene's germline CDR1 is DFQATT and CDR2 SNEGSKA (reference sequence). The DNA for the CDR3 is TGCAGTGCTCCCGTTCCGGGACTAGCGGGAGTCGCAGATACGCAGTATTTT. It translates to CSAPVPGLAGVADTQYF.

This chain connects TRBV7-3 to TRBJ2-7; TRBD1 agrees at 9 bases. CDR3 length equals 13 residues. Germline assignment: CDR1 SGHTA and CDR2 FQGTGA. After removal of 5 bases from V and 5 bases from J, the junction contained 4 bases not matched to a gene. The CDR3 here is CASSLTGGHEQYF. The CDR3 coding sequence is TGTGCCAGCAGCCTCACAGGGGGCCACGAGCAGTACTTC.

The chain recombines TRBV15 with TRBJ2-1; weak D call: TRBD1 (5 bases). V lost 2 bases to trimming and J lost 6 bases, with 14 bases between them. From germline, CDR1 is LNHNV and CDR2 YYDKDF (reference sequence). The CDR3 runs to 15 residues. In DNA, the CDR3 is TGTGCCACCAGCAGAAGGGGATCAAGCATCAATGAGCAGTTCTTC. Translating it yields CATSRRGSSINEQFF.

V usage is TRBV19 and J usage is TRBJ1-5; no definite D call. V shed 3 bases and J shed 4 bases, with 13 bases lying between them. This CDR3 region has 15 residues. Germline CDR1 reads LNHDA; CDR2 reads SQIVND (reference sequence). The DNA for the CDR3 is TGTGCCAGTAGTATGGTGACGGAAAATAATCAGCCCCAGCATTTT. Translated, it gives CASSMVTENNQPQHF.

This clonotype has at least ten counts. The CDR3 DNA reads TGTGCCAGCAGTGAAGCGCGGTTCAGGGGGTCACAAGGATCCTACGAGCAGTACTTC. It specifies CASSEARFRGSQGSYEQYF. This chain joins TRBV6-1 and TRBJ2-7, with 7 positions matching TRBD1. Germline V lookup: CDR1 MNHNS, CDR2 SASEGT. V was clipped by 0 bases and J by 1 base; unmatched bases: 15. The CDR3 has 19 residues.

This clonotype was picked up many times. CDR3 region: CASSWDTGTVSYEQYF. In DNA, the CDR3 is TGTGCCAGCAGCTGGGATACCGGGACAGTCTCCTACGAGCAGTACTTC. The rearrangement uses TRBV5-6 and TRBJ2-7; 7 bases line up with TRBD1. V shed 3 bases and J 0 bases; nucleotides not matched to a gene: 9. The germline V gene has CDR1 SGHDT and CDR2 YYEEEE. The CDR3 runs to 16 residues. Using reference TRBV5-6 and TRBJ2-7 for the parts outside the CDR3, the full variable domain is DAGVTQSPTHLIKTRGQQVTLRCSPKSGHDTVSWYQQALGQGPQFIFQYYEEEERQRGNFPDRFSGHQFPNYSSELNVNALLLGDSALYLCASSWDTGTVSYEQYFGPGTRLTVT.

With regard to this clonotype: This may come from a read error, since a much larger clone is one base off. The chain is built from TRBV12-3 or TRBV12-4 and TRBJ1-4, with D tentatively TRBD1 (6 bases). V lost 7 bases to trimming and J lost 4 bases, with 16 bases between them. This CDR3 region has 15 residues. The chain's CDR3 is CASKRDTTNNEKLFF. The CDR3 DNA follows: TGTGCCAGCAAAAGGGACACAACTAATAATGAAAAACTGTTTTTT.

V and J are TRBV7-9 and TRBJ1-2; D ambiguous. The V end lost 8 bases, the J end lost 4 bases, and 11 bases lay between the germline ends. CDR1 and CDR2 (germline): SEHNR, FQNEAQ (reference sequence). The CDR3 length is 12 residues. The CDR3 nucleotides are TGTGCCAGCGGCCAAGGATCCTATGGCTACACCTTC. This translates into CASGQGSYGYTF.